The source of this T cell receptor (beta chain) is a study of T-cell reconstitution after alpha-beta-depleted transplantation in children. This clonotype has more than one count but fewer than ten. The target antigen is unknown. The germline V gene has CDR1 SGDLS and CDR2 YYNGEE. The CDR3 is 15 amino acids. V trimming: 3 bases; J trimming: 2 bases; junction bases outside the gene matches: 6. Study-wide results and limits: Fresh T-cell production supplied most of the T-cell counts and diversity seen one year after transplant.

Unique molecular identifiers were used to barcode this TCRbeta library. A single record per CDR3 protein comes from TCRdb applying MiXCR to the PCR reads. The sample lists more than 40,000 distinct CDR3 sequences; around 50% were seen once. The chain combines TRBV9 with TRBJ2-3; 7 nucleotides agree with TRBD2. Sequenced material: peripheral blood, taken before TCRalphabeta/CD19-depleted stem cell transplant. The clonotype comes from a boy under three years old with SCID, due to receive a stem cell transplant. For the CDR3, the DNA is TGTGCCAGCAGCGGACCGGGACTACACACAGATACGCAGTATTTT. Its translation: CASSGPGLHTDTQYF.